Below, 24 T cell receptor beta chains from the same sample are listed, as sequenced in a study of radiation and T cells in renal cell carcinoma. Time point reported: blood 4 weeks post-SBRT, at nephrectomy. The treatment here: 15 Gy SBRT to primary tumor, nephrectomy 4 weeks later. This table comes from immunoSEQ multiplex PCR, and its TCRdb copy is limited to in-frame clones, with some not included. The sample comprises over 120,000 clones, approximately 86% of which are singletons, and less than 20% rests with the top ten. This sample comprised blood, obtained from a patient whose treatment included radiotherapy and nephrectomy. Receptors were obtained from a woman in her fifties or sixties with renal cell carcinoma.

The chain employs TRBV30 and TRBJ2-7; 7 nucleotides line up with TRBD2. The germline V gene has CDR1 GTSNPN and CDR2 SVGIG (reference sequence). The CDR3 is 14 residues long. The V gene end was trimmed by 5 bases and the J gene end by 3 bases; junction bases not matched to a gene: 10. This CDR3 is CAWGSWTRGYEQYF. In DNA form, the CDR3 reads TGTGCCTGGGGATCATGGACTAGGGGCTACGAGCAGTACTTC.

The V gene is TRBV5-4, the J gene TRBJ1-2; tentative D call: TRBD1 (6 bases). V was clipped by 7 bases and J by 8 bases, with 24 bases between them. There are 15 residues in the CDR3. Germline assignment: CDR1 SGHNT and CDR2 YYREEE (reference sequence). In DNA, the CDR3 is TGTGCCAGCGCCTACCGGGACACCTGGTCCGGGGGCTACACCTTC. Its translation is CASAYRDTWSGGYTF.

The V and J genes are TRBV10-2 and TRBJ1-2; 9 bases map to TRBD1. The germline V gene has CDR1 WSHSY and CDR2 SAAADI. After removal of 3 bases from V and 2 bases from J, the junction contained 7 bases not matched to a gene. The CDR3 spans 16 residues. The CDR3 nucleotides are TGCGCCAGCAGTGAAACAGGGGGCGCGTCAAACTATGGCTACACCTTC. Protein product: CASSETGGASNYGYTF.

The rearrangement uses TRBV19 and TRBJ2-3; D unresolved. The CDR3 has 12 amino acids. Germline V gene sequence: CDR1 LNHDA, CDR2 SQIVND (reference sequence). Deletions cut 8 bases from V and 2 bases from J, with 8 bases between. Here the CDR3 DNA reads TGTGCCAGTTCGGCATACACAGATACGCAGTATTTT. Residues: CASSAYTDTQYF.

V is TRBV4-1 and J is TRBJ2-5; 7 nucleotides match TRBD1. The ends lost 2 bases at V and 7 bases at J; junction bases unmatched: 7. The CDR3 spans 14 residues. CDR1 is MGHRA and CDR2 is YSYEKL in the germline V gene. The CDR3 protein is CASSQWTGGGTQYF. The CDR3 DNA sequence: TGCGCCAGCAGCCAATGGACAGGTGGGGGGACCCAGTACTTC.

This sequence joins TRBV6-1 and TRBJ2-3; 10 nucleotides match TRBD1. V shed 7 bases and J 4 bases; nucleotides not matched to a gene: 5. The germline CDR1 and CDR2 sequences are MNHNS and SASEGT. CDR3 length equals 14 residues. The DNA for the CDR3 is TGTGCCAGCAATCCGGGACAGGGGTCAGATACGCAGTATTTT. This codes for CASNPGQGSDTQYF.

The chain joins TRBV29-1 to TRBJ2-3, with a weak D call TRBD1 (6 bases). The CDR3 spans 15 residues. Germline loops: CDR1 SQVTM, CDR2 ANQGSEA. V was shortened by 0 bases and J by 7 bases, with 17 bases between the two germline ends. The CDR3 sequence: CSVEDRRQGSHTQYF. The CDR3 DNA is TGCAGCGTTGAAGATCGCCGGCAGGGGAGTCATACGCAGTATTTT.

This clone was recorded only once. The chain is built from TRBV2 and TRBJ1-4; TRBD1 matches 11 bases. CDR1 is SNHLY, CDR2 FYNNEI, per germline. Losses at the gene ends were 8 bases for V and 8 bases for J; bases not matched to a gene: 10. The CDR3 sequence is 15 residues long. Here the CDR3 reads CASWRQGQGGEKLFF. CDR3 DNA sequence: TGTGCCAGCTGGCGGCAGGGACAGGGGGGAGAAAAACTGTTTTTT.

The V call is TRBV5-4, the J call TRBJ2-2; 9 bases fit TRBD1. The germline V gene has CDR1 SGHNT and CDR2 YYREEE (reference sequence). This CDR3 has 16 amino acids. J was trimmed by 6 bases and V by 4 bases; bases with no gene match: 10. The CDR3 protein is CASSERDRVLSGELFF. Here the CDR3 DNA reads TGTGCCAGCAGCGAGCGGGACAGGGTTTTATCCGGGGAGCTGTTTTTT.

This chain links TRBV18 with TRBJ2-3, with 9 nucleotides matching TRBD2. The V gene end was trimmed by 6 bases and the J gene end by 0 bases; junction bases not matched to a gene: 7. The CDR3 extends over 16 amino acids. CDR1 is KGHSH and CDR2 is LQKENI in the germline V gene. Here the CDR3 DNA reads TGTGCCAGCTCTCCCGCTAGCGGGGAAAGCACAGATACGCAGTATTTT. Its translation is CASSPASGESTDTQYF.

This sequence joins TRBV4-1 and TRBJ2-7; D may correspond to TRBD1 or TRBD2 (6 bases each). V was shortened by 0 bases and J by 4 bases, with 7 bases between the two germline ends. The germline gives CDR1 MGHRA, CDR2 YSYEKL. This CDR3 contains 13 residues. This CDR3 reads CASSQEGGYEQYF. DNA for the CDR3: TGCGCCAGCAGCCAAGAAGGGGGGTACGAGCAGTACTTC.

CDR3 region: CASSLGYMSSYEQYF. The CDR3, as DNA: TGTGCCAGCAGCTTGGGGTACATGAGCTCCTACGAGCAGTACTTC. The gene calls are TRBV5-5 and TRBJ2-7; no definite D call. Trimming took off 0 bases at V and 0 bases at J, with 10 bases between the two ends. CDR3 length equals 15 residues. The V gene's germline CDR1 is SGHKS and CDR2 YYEKEE (reference sequence).

J is TRBJ2-3 and V is TRBV5-1; no firm D call. The CDR3 runs 15 residues. CDR1 and CDR2 (germline): SGHRS, YFSETQ. V was pared by 0 bases and J by 2 bases, with 10 bases between. In DNA form, the CDR3 reads TGCGCCAGCAGCTTGGCCTTCAAGGCCACAGATACGCAGTATTTT. Encoded protein: CASSLAFKATDTQYF.

The chain combines TRBV5-4 with TRBJ2-2; TRBD2 matches 11 bases. J gave up 2 bases and V 6 bases, and 6 bases lay outside the gene matches. In germline, CDR1 is SGHNT, CDR2 YYREEE (reference sequence). The CDR3 has 16 amino acids. CDR3 nucleotide sequence: TGTGCCAGCACCTCGGGACTAGCGGATAACACCGGGGAGCTGTTTTTT. Residues: CASTSGLADNTGELFF.

The chain is built from TRBV5-1 and TRBJ1-1; no definite D call. The germline V gene encodes CDR1 SGHRS and CDR2 YFSETQ. V dropped 0 bases and J dropped 6 bases, with 9 bases sitting between them. The CDR3 consists of 13 residues. The CDR3 loop is CASSLGQKAEAFF. The CDR3 bases are TGCGCCAGCAGCTTGGGGCAGAAGGCTGAAGCTTTCTTT.

J is TRBJ1-5 and V is TRBV7-2; D gene uncertain. This CDR3 spans 15 amino acids. Deletions cut 1 base from V and 4 bases from J, with 11 bases between. The V gene's germline CDR1 is SGHTA and CDR2 FQGNSA. CDR3: CASSLGFDGNQPQHF. For the CDR3, the DNA is TGTGCCAGCAGCTTAGGGTTCGACGGGAATCAGCCCCAGCATTTT.

The V gene is TRBV5-5, the J gene TRBJ1-1; a weak D match, TRBD1 (5 bases). This CDR3 spans 14 amino acids. Trimming shortened V by 4 bases and J by 7 bases, and 17 bases separated the two germline ends. Germline V CDR1 and CDR2: SGHKS, YYEKEE (reference sequence). The CDR3 loop is CASSPLYGGGEAFF. CDR3 DNA sequence: TGTGCCAGCAGCCCTCTATATGGGGGTGGTGAAGCTTTCTTT.

The chain uses TRBV11-2 and TRBJ1-3; D possibly corresponds to TRBD1 (5 bases). CDR1 is SGHAT and CDR2 is FQNNGV in the germline V gene. This CDR3 region has 16 residues. V was shortened by 6 bases and J by 4 bases, with 19 bases between the two germline ends. The CDR3 bases are TGTGCCAGCAGAGGTTTCCGGGGGAAAGTCGGAAACACCATATATTTT. Its protein product is CASRGFRGKVGNTIYF.

This clone was observed a single time. In nucleotides, the CDR3 is TGCGCCAGCAGCCAAGGGTTGACAGGGAGGGGTGAAAAACTGTTTTTT. Amino acids: CASSQGLTGRGEKLFF. The chain recombines TRBV4-3 with TRBJ1-4; TRBD1 matches 7 bases. The germline gives CDR1 LGHNA, CDR2 YSLEER. This CDR3 has 16 amino acids. Germline trimming cut 1 base from V and 7 bases from J; bases unmatched to any gene: 9.

V usage is TRBV6-1 and J usage is TRBJ2-7, with a weak D call TRBD1 (6 bases). Germline values: CDR1 MNHNS, CDR2 SASEGT. The CDR3 has 12 amino acids. With 5 bases removed from V and 6 bases from J, the gap between germline ends came to 11 bases. The CDR3 region has the DNA TGTGCCAGCAGTACGAACAGGGTCGAGCAGTACTTC. The encoded protein is CASSTNRVEQYF.

The V and J genes are TRBV19 and TRBJ2-4; 9 bases line up with TRBD2. Germline CDR1 is LNHDA and CDR2 is SQIVND (reference sequence). CDR3 length: 16 amino acids. V gave up 1 base and J gave up 7 bases; unmatched junction bases: 8. The CDR3 DNA reads TGTGCCAGTAGTATAGTCCCTAGCGGGAACAGGAACATTCAGTACTTC. Protein sequence: CASSIVPSGNRNIQYF.

J is TRBJ2-7 and V is TRBV5-8; 8 bases fit TRBD2. V lost 4 bases to trimming and J lost 3 bases; unmatched junction nucleotides: 15. Germline loops: CDR1 SGHTS, CDR2 YDEGEE. CDR3 length equals 17 residues. CDR3 sequence: CASSRHTQAGAIYEQYF. The CDR3 DNA follows: TGTGCCAGCAGCCGCCATACGCAAGCGGGAGCCATCTACGAGCAGTACTTC.

The rearrangement uses TRBV6-4 and TRBJ1-6; 9 positions match TRBD1. Losses at the gene ends were 3 bases for V and 6 bases for J; bases not matched to a gene: 0. The germline V gene has CDR1 MRHNA and CDR2 SNTAGT. This CDR3 spans 14 amino acids. The chain's CDR3 is CASSEGQGNSPLHF. The CDR3 DNA is TGTGCCAGCAGTGAGGGACAGGGTAATTCACCCCTCCACTTT.

The chain employs TRBV12-5 and TRBJ2-1, with D unclear. CDR1 is LGHNT, CDR2 FRNRAP, per germline. The CDR3 runs 12 residues. V lost 6 bases and J lost 6, with 9 bases in between. The CDR3 loop reads CASGTSRNEQFF. The CDR3 bases are TGTGCTAGTGGCACAAGTCGCAATGAGCAGTTCTTC.